The 32 T cell receptor beta chains reported below all come from one sample, sequenced in a study of T cell repertoires in aging, cancer and after chemotherapy. Peripheral blood genomic DNA, not sorted cells or RNA, was the template. Multiplex touch-down PCR with TRB-A/B primers amplified rearranged V-D-J TRB sequences. Using its own MiXCR run on the multiplex PCR reads, TCRdb lists one record per CDR3 protein. Of 1,500 to 2,000 distinct CDR3 sequences listed, about 23% are singletons. The sequencing input was blood. The receptors were gathered from a human donor with a solid tumor.

This chain connects TRBV11-2 to TRBJ2-2; TRBD1 agrees at 10 bases. The length of the CDR3 is 16 residues. Germline V gene sequence: CDR1 SGHAT, CDR2 FQNNGV. J was trimmed by 6 bases and V by 5 bases; bases with no gene match: 9. The CDR3 DNA follows: TGTGCCAGCAGCCCGAGAGACAGGGGGCGGGCCGGGGAGCTGTTTTTT. Translation: CASSPRDRGRAGELFF.

The chain carries TRBV12-3 or TRBV12-4 and TRBJ2-1; D is unresolved. V was shortened by 2 bases and J by 2 bases, with 13 bases between the two germline ends. The CDR3 covers 16 residues. The CDR3: CASSLSGPPPYNEQFF. In DNA, the CDR3 is TGTGCCAGCAGTTTATCCGGACCCCCGCCCTACAATGAGCAGTTCTTC.

The chain recombines TRBV19 with TRBJ2-2; D uncertain. This CDR3 has 14 amino acids. Trimming shortened V by 1 base and J by 4 bases, and 7 bases separated the two germline ends. Germline CDR1 and CDR2: LNHDA and SQIVND (reference sequence). The CDR3 is CASSIGRVTGELFF. The CDR3 DNA follows: TGTGCCAGTAGTATAGGAAGGGTCACCGGGGAGCTGTTTTTT.

Within the sample, this clonotype is large (0.1 to 1%). V and J are TRBV20-1 and TRBJ2-7, with 11 bases identical to TRBD2. This CDR3 has 15 residues. CDR1 is DFQATT, CDR2 SNEGSKA, per germline (reference sequence). J was trimmed by 3 bases and V by 0 bases; bases with no gene match: 4. CDR3 DNA sequence: TGCAGTGCTAGAGAAACTAGCGGGAGAGACTACGAGCAGTACTTC. Amino acids: CSARETSGRDYEQYF.

This clonotype is categorized as medium-sized. The chain joins TRBV20-1 to TRBJ2-1; D remains ambiguous. V was trimmed by 3 bases and J by 3 bases, leaving 9 bases between them. The CDR3 runs 13 residues. In germline, CDR1 is DFQATT, CDR2 SNEGSKA (reference sequence). The CDR3 protein is CSASSADYNEQFF. The CDR3 DNA reads TGCAGTGCTAGTAGTGCGGACTACAATGAGCAGTTCTTC.

A few counts support this clonotype. The chain recombines TRBV5-6 with TRBJ2-1; 11 positions match TRBD2. With 4 bases clipped from V and 3 bases from J, the junction kept 12 bases outside the gene matches. CDR1 SGHDT and CDR2 YYEEEE come from the germline V gene. The CDR3 is 18 amino acids. The CDR3 here is CASSPTRLAGGRYNEQFF. In nucleotides, the CDR3 is TGTGCCAGCAGCCCAACCCGATTAGCGGGGGGGCGCTACAATGAGCAGTTCTTC.

This chain connects TRBV6-1 to TRBJ2-7, with D uncertain. The CDR3 sequence is 17 residues long. Germline CDR1 is MNHNS and CDR2 is SASEGT. V dropped 0 bases and J dropped 0 bases, with 15 bases sitting between them. The CDR3 bases are TGTGCCAGCAGTGAAGCCCTTTCCGATGGACGCTCCTACGAGCAGTACTTC. Its protein is CASSEALSDGRSYEQYF.

Remarks on this clonotype: A read error may produce the germline difference seen at one junction end. The chain is built from TRBV5-1 and TRBJ2-1; either TRBD1 or TRBD2 may fit D (6 bases each). Germline CDR1 is SGHRS and CDR2 is YFSETQ. This CDR3 has 14 residues. CDR3: CASSPGASYNEQLF. The CDR3 DNA reads TGTGCCAGCAGCCCGGGGGCGTCCTACAATGAGCAGCTCTTC.

On this clonotype: Relative to the germline gene, one junction end is altered; a read error may explain this. This chain links TRBV7-7 with TRBJ2-2; TRBD1 agrees at 8 bases. Germline V CDR1 and CDR2: SSHAT, FNYEAQ (reference sequence). The CDR3 covers 15 residues. The CDR3 sequence is CASSPDRVNTGELFF. The CDR3 bases are TGTGCTAGCAGTCCGGACAGGGTCAACACCGGGGAGCTGTTTTTT.

This chain joins TRBV13 and TRBJ2-3; 7 bases align to TRBD1. Trimming cost V 8 bases and J 2 bases; bases outside gene matches: 4. Germline V gene lookup returns CDR1 PRHDT and CDR2 FYEKMQ (reference sequence). The CDR3 runs 13 residues. CDR3 region: CASRGTDTDTQYF. CDR3 sequence (DNA): TGTGCCAGCCGAGGGACAGACACAGATACGCAGTATTTT.

The chain has TRBV11-2 and TRBJ2-7; TRBD1 or TRBD2 may be the D gene (5 bases each). From germline, CDR1 is SGHAT and CDR2 FQNNGV. Trimming took 5 bases from V and 4 from J, leaving 18 bases between them. The CDR3 length is 15 residues. The CDR3 spells CASSPMRGDSYEQYF. The CDR3, as DNA: TGTGCCAGCAGCCCCATGAGGGGTGATAGTTACGAGCAGTACTTC.

The V call is TRBV20-1, the J call TRBJ2-5; TRBD2 matches 16 bases. V was pared by 1 base and J by 5 bases, with 19 bases of the junction left unmatched. This CDR3 comprises 21 residues. Per the germline V gene, CDR1 is DFQATT and CDR2 is SNEGSKA (reference sequence). CDR3 sequence: CSARAGGPTGTSGGGGETQYF. In DNA, the CDR3 is TGCAGTGCTAGAGCTGGGGGCCCGACCGGGACTAGCGGGGGGGGAGGGGAGACCCAGTACTTC.

The chain combines TRBV11-3 with TRBJ2-1, with 9 nucleotides matching TRBD2. Germline V gene lookup returns CDR1 SGHNT and CDR2 YENEEA. The CDR3 is made up of 14 amino acids. V trimming: 6 bases; J trimming: 4 bases; junction bases outside the gene matches: 4. CDR3 bases: TGTGCCAGCAGAGAACTAGCGGGTTACAATGAGCAGTTCTTC. Translation gives CASRELAGYNEQFF.

In its sample, this clonotype was seen a few times. The V call is TRBV7-3, the J call TRBJ1-1, with D maybe TRBD1 (5 bases). V lost 10 bases to trimming and J lost 4 bases, with 19 bases between them. Germline assignment: CDR1 SGHTA and CDR2 FQGTGA. The CDR3 covers 14 residues. The CDR3 nucleotides read TGTGCCAAAGGGGCAGCTGGGAGAGCCACTGAAGCTTTCTTT. This codes for CAKGAAGRATEAFF.

By share of the sample, this clonotype is large. The chain recombines TRBV29-1 with TRBJ1-2; TRBD1 agrees at 9 bases. Germline-derived CDR1 and CDR2 are SQVTM and ANQGSEA. This CDR3 region has 13 residues. Germline trimming cut 6 bases from V and 4 bases from J; bases unmatched to any gene: 6. The DNA for the CDR3 is TGCAGCGTACAGGGGGCGTTCCTCTATGGCTACACCTTC. This codes for CSVQGAFLYGYTF.

This clonotype was seen more than once but under ten times. The V call is TRBV5-1, the J call TRBJ1-1; unclear D gene. V lost 4 bases to trimming and J lost 1 base, with 11 bases between them. CDR1 SGHRS and CDR2 YFSETQ come from the germline V gene. The CDR3 sequence is 14 residues long. The chain's CDR3 is CASSPTNKNTEAFF. DNA of the CDR3: TGCGCCAGCAGCCCAACAAATAAGAACACTGAAGCTTTCTTT. Together with reference TRBV5-1 and TRBJ1-1, the CDR3 gives the full variable domain: KAGVTQTPRYLIKTRGQQVTLSCSPISGHRSVSWYQQTPGQGLQFLFEYFSETQRNKGNFPGRFSGRQFSNSRSEMNVSTLELGDSALYLCASSPTNKNTEAFFGQGTRLTVV.

There are a few counts of this clonotype. The chain combines TRBV19 with TRBJ2-1, with D perhaps TRBD1 or TRBD2 (5 bases each). The CDR3 totals 13 residues. Germline V gives CDR1 LNHDA, CDR2 SQIVND (reference sequence). Trimming took 3 bases from V and 2 from J, leaving 5 bases between them. The CDR3 DNA reads TGTGCCAGTAGTATGGGACCCTACAATGAGCAGTTCTTC. This translates into CASSMGPYNEQFF.

In this sample, this clonotype is medium-sized (0.01 to 0.1%). The gene calls are TRBV30 and TRBJ1-3; a possible D gene is TRBD1 (5 bases). Trimming removed 4 bases from V and 4 bases from J, with 8 bases in between. The CDR3 has 12 amino acids. Germline CDR1 and CDR2: GTSNPN and SVGIG (reference sequence). This CDR3 reads CAWKGLGNTIYF. Written as DNA, the CDR3 is TGTGCCTGGAAGGGGTTAGGAAACACCATATATTTT.

This clonotype was counted only a few times. The CDR3 nucleotides read TGTGCCACCAGCAGAGAATTGGGATCTGGAAACACCATATATTTT. Translated, it gives CATSRELGSGNTIYF. The chain links TRBV15 to TRBJ1-3; D gene uncertain. The germline V and J ends were trimmed by 0 bases and 1 base, with 7 bases remaining between them. The CDR3 totals 15 residues. Germline assignment: CDR1 LNHNV and CDR2 YYDKDF (reference sequence).

Concerning this clonotype: At one end, the junction sequence differs from germline, possibly due to a read error. The chain joins TRBV7-9 to TRBJ1-5, with D tentatively TRBD1 (5 bases). CDR3 length: 14 amino acids. Germline-derived CDR1 and CDR2 are SEHNR and FQNEAQ (reference sequence). Written as DNA, the CDR3 is TGTGACAGCAGCGGGGACGGGACCAATCAGCCCCAGCATTTT. This translates into CDSSGDGTNQPQHF.

This clonotype showed up just a few times. The chain links TRBV15 to TRBJ1-1; no firm D call. The germline V gene has CDR1 LNHNV and CDR2 YYDKDF (reference sequence). The ends were cut back, 0 bases at V and 3 bases at J, with 11 bases in the middle. This CDR3 contains 15 residues. The CDR3 sequence is CATSREKGGHTEAFF. In DNA form, the CDR3 reads TGTGCCACCAGCAGAGAGAAAGGAGGGCACACTGAAGCTTTCTTT. The whole variable domain, filled in from reference TRBV15 and TRBJ1-1, reads DAMVIQNPRYQVTQFGKPVTLSCSQTLNHNVMYWYQQKSSQAPKLLFHYYDKDFNNEADTPDNFQSRRPNTSFCFLDIRSPGLGDTAMYLCATSREKGGHTEAFFGQGTRLTVV.

J is TRBJ1-2 and V is TRBV18, with 7 bases aligning to TRBD1. The J segment lost 8 bases and the V segment lost 0 bases, leaving 6 bases of the junction unmatched. The CDR3 runs 14 residues. CDR1 KGHSH and CDR2 LQKENI come from the germline V gene. The CDR3 DNA sequence: TGTGCCAGCTCACCACCGAACAGGGGAACAGGCTACACCTTC. Protein sequence: CASSPPNRGTGYTF. Based on the CDR3 plus reference TRBV18 and TRBJ1-2, the full variable domain is NAGVMQNPRHLVRRRGQEARLRCSPMKGHSHVYWYRQLPEEGLKFMVYLQKENIIDESGMPKERFSAEFPKEGPSILRIQQVVRGDSAAYFCASSPPNRGTGYTFGSGTRLTVV.

This chain links TRBV7-3 with TRBJ1-4; 9 bases align to TRBD1. CDR3 size: 15 residues. Losses at the gene ends were 5 bases for V and 8 bases for J; bases not matched to a gene: 9. Germline V gene sequence: CDR1 SGHTA, CDR2 FQGTGA. As DNA, the CDR3 is TGTGCCAGCAGCCAACCGACAGGGGGGGGCGAAAAACTGTTTTTT. Amino acid sequence: CASSQPTGGGEKLFF.

The rearrangement uses TRBV7-9 and TRBJ1-2; D is uncertain. The CDR3 sequence is 13 residues long. CDR1 and CDR2 from the germline V gene are SEHNR and FQNEAQ (reference sequence). V gave up 3 bases and J gave up 5 bases, with 10 bases separating them. The CDR3 here is CASSFIERYGYTF. The CDR3, as DNA: TGTGCCAGCAGCTTTATAGAGAGATATGGCTACACCTTC.

This clonotype has just a few counts. In DNA form, the CDR3 reads TGCAGTGCTAGAGATCCCAAAACGAGCGGGAGCGCCGAGCAGTACTTC. This encodes CSARDPKTSGSAEQYF. This rearrangement joins TRBV20-1 to TRBJ2-7; 8 bases are shared with TRBD2. Germline V gives CDR1 DFQATT, CDR2 SNEGSKA (reference sequence). The V segment lost 0 bases and the J segment 6 bases; nucleotides outside the gene matches: 13. This CDR3 is built from 16 residues.

The chain joins TRBV10-2 to TRBJ1-2, with D maybe TRBD1 (5 bases). Per the germline V gene, CDR1 is WSHSY and CDR2 is SAAADI. This CDR3 region has 14 residues. Trimming pared 7 bases from V and 4 bases from J, leaving 16 bases between. The chain's CDR3 is CASTATVGAYGYTF. Here the CDR3 DNA reads TGCGCCAGCACCGCGACAGTGGGCGCCTATGGCTACACCTTC.

The chain has TRBV7-2 and TRBJ2-1, with TRBD2 matching 8 bases. The J segment lost 4 bases and the V segment lost 6 bases, leaving 8 bases of the junction unmatched. Germline lookup yields CDR1 SGHTA and CDR2 FQGNSA. The CDR3 extends over 15 amino acids. CDR3 amino acids: CASSITSGPYNEQFF. The DNA for the CDR3 is TGTGCCAGCAGTATTACTAGCGGACCTTACAATGAGCAGTTCTTC.

By share, this clonotype counts as large (0.1 to 1%). This sequence joins TRBV20-1 and TRBJ2-1, with a possible D match to TRBD2 (6 bases). Trimming shortened V by 7 bases and J by 5 bases, and 12 bases separated the two germline ends. CDR3 length: 12 residues. Germline assignment: CDR1 DFQATT and CDR2 SNEGSKA (reference sequence). CDR3 nucleotides: TGCAGTGTTAGGGAGCGGGACAATGAGCAGTTCTTC. It codes for CSVRERDNEQFF.

The chain joins TRBV5-1 to TRBJ2-3; TRBD2 matches at 9 bases. The CDR3 covers 16 residues. The germline V gene has CDR1 SGHRS and CDR2 YFSETQ. V trimming: 5 bases; J trimming: 0 bases; junction bases outside the gene matches: 7. The CDR3 DNA reads as TGCGCCAGCAGAGGTTTAGCGGGGGAAAGCACAGATACGCAGTATTTT. Its translation: CASRGLAGESTDTQYF.

By sample share, this clonotype is large. The chain employs TRBV6-4 and TRBJ2-3; D might be TRBD2 (5 bases). From germline, CDR1 is MRHNA and CDR2 SNTAGT. The CDR3 is 14 residues long. V was cut by 2 bases and J by 0 bases, with 6 bases left in between. The CDR3 DNA reads TGTGCCAGCAGTGACGGCGGGAGCACAGATACGCAGTATTTT. Translation: CASSDGGSTDTQYF.

This clonotype is medium-sized (0.01 to 0.1%) within its sample. The chain is built from TRBV6-5 and TRBJ2-1; 14 bases match TRBD2. The CDR3 contains 14 residues. Germline CDR1 is MNHEY and CDR2 is SVGAGI. The J segment lost 10 bases and the V segment lost 4 bases, leaving 3 bases of the junction unmatched. This chain's CDR3 is CASSWGLAGEEQFF. In DNA form, the CDR3 reads TGTGCCAGCAGTTGGGGACTAGCGGGGGAAGAGCAGTTCTTC.

In its sample, this clonotype is medium-sized (0.01 to 0.1%). The rearrangement uses TRBV7-2 and TRBJ1-1; D is ambiguous. The CDR3 sequence is 13 residues long. CDR1 is SGHTA, CDR2 FQGNSA, per germline. Trimming stripped 1 base from V and 1 base from J, with 4 bases between. The CDR3 spells CASSLGQNTEAFF. The CDR3 bases are TGTGCCAGCAGCTTAGGACAGAACACTGAAGCTTTCTTT.